This entry lists 25 T cell receptor beta chains sequenced from one sample in a study of cytomegalovirus exposure and HLA in healthy donors. Primers included in the PCR were 60 Vbeta and 13 Jbeta primers. Only in-frame clones appear in the TCRdb table, and some are missing; sequencing was by immunoSEQ multiplex PCR. The table counts roughly 120,000 clones; roughly 1% lies in the top ten. Sequenced sample: PBMCs. The receptors originated from a young man in good health and CMV-seronegative.

The chain carries TRBV5-6 and TRBJ1-2; D gene uncertain. The length of the CDR3 is 17 residues. CDR1 is SGHDT and CDR2 is YYEEEE in the germline V gene. V was shortened by 4 bases and J by 1 base, with 20 bases between the two germline ends. The CDR3 sequence is CASSLSLEGGLNYGYTF. Here the CDR3 DNA reads TGTGCCAGCAGCCTTTCCCTAGAAGGAGGACTTAACTATGGCTACACCTTC.

The chain recombines TRBV4-1 with TRBJ2-7, with 13 bases aligning to TRBD2. With V trimmed by 3 bases and J by 7 bases, 9 bases remained unmatched. Germline lookup yields CDR1 MGHRA and CDR2 YSYEKL. CDR3 length: 16 amino acids. As DNA, the CDR3 is TGCGCCAGCAGCCATACTAGCGGGAGGGCCCTGCAAGAGCAGTACTTC. Translation: CASSHTSGRALQEQYF.

The rearrangement uses TRBV5-6 and TRBJ2-7; D is unresolved. Germline V gene lookup returns CDR1 SGHDT and CDR2 YYEEEE. There are 13 residues in the CDR3. Trimming removed 0 bases from V and 3 bases from J, with 7 bases in between. The CDR3 here is CASSLGNSYEQYF. The CDR3 DNA is TGTGCCAGCAGCTTGGGGAACAGCTACGAGCAGTACTTC.

The gene calls are TRBV18 and TRBJ2-7; 9 nucleotides agree with TRBD1. V dropped 0 bases and J dropped 1; count of bases not matched to a gene: 4. CDR3 length: 16 residues. Per the germline V gene, CDR1 is KGHSH and CDR2 is LQKENI. The CDR3 DNA follows: TGTGCCAGCTCACCACCGATGGGACAGGGTTCCTACGAGCAGTACTTC. As protein: CASSPPMGQGSYEQYF.

This chain links TRBV5-1 with TRBJ1-1; 8 bases are shared with TRBD1. From germline, CDR1 is SGHRS and CDR2 YFSETQ. This CDR3 comprises 14 residues. The ends lost 0 bases at V and 4 bases at J; junction bases unmatched: 2. The CDR3 loop is CASSLVTGGTEAFF. CDR3 sequence (DNA): TGCGCCAGCAGCTTGGTAACAGGGGGCACTGAAGCTTTCTTT.

CDR3 nucleotide sequence: TGTGCCAGCAGTTCGGCAGGGTATGGCTACACCTTC. Residues: CASSSAGYGYTF. The V and J genes are TRBV28 and TRBJ1-2; D may be TRBD1 (5 bases). With 4 bases removed from V and 5 bases from J, the gap between germline ends came to 8 bases. Germline values: CDR1 MDHEN, CDR2 SYDVKM. The CDR3 has 12 amino acids.

The chain couples TRBV28 to TRBJ1-2; D remains unclear. This CDR3 region has 13 residues. Per the germline V gene, CDR1 is MDHEN and CDR2 is SYDVKM. V lost 2 bases to trimming and J lost 8 bases, with 12 bases between them. The CDR3 loop reads CASSLDGSLGYTF. CDR3 coding DNA: TGTGCCAGCAGTTTAGACGGGTCCCTCGGCTACACCTTC.

In regard to this clone: Other DNA variants within this sample encode the same CDR3. The chain is built from TRBV6-1 and TRBJ2-5; D is unclear. In germline, CDR1 is MNHNS, CDR2 SASEGT. Trimming pared 0 bases from V and 4 bases from J, leaving 3 bases between. CDR3 size: 12 residues. CDR3 in amino acids: CASSEARETQYF. The CDR3 DNA follows: TGTGCCAGCAGTGAAGCCCGAGAGACCCAGTACTTC.

The chain has TRBV30 and TRBJ2-5; the match to TRBD2 covers 14 bases. In germline, CDR1 is GTSNPN, CDR2 SVGIG (reference sequence). The CDR3 loop spans 16 amino acids. Unmatched junction bases numbered 2, after V lost 0 bases and J lost 2 bases. Written as DNA, the CDR3 is TGTGCCTGGAGTGTAGGACTAGCGGGGGGTCAAGAGACCCAGTACTTC. Amino acids: CAWSVGLAGGQETQYF.

This sequence joins TRBV6-4 and TRBJ2-2, with TRBD1 identical over 8 bases. This CDR3 region has 17 residues. Germline trimming cut 6 bases from V and 0 bases from J; bases unmatched to any gene: 9. The germline V gene encodes CDR1 MRHNA and CDR2 SNTAGT. The CDR3 here is CASRRSGQGANTGELFF. The CDR3 DNA sequence: TGTGCCAGCAGAAGAAGCGGACAGGGTGCGAACACCGGGGAGCTGTTTTTT.

V is TRBV4-1 and J is TRBJ2-5; 7 nucleotides match TRBD2. From germline, CDR1 is MGHRA and CDR2 YSYEKL. The CDR3 length is 16 residues. V lost 1 base and J lost 5; bases outside the gene matches: 10. DNA for the CDR3: TGCGCCAGCAGCCAAGTGGTGATAGCGGGTACGGAGACCCAGTACTTC. Translated, it gives CASSQVVIAGTETQYF.

V and J are TRBV28 and TRBJ2-7, with 12 nucleotides matching TRBD2. Trimming cost V 4 bases and J 3 bases; bases outside gene matches: 4. CDR1 and CDR2 from the germline V gene are MDHEN and SYDVKM. CDR3 length: 15 residues. The CDR3 reads CASSSTSGSVYEQYF. CDR3 in DNA: TGTGCCAGCAGTTCGACTAGCGGGAGTGTCTACGAGCAGTACTTC.

The chain recombines TRBV18 with TRBJ2-3; D is unclear. The CDR3 is 13 amino acids. CDR1 and CDR2 (germline): KGHSH, LQKENI. Trimming left V 3 bases short and J 2 bases short, with 6 bases between. This CDR3 is CASSPHYTDTQYF. In DNA form, the CDR3 reads TGTGCCAGCTCACCGCACTACACAGATACGCAGTATTTT.

The chain recombines TRBV28 with TRBJ2-1; TRBD1 agrees at 7 bases. Looked up from germline, CDR1 is MDHEN and CDR2 is SYDVKM. The CDR3 is 14 residues long. V lost 7 bases and J lost 4; bases outside the gene matches: 7. DNA for the CDR3: TGTGCCAGCACCCTAGGGGACAGTTACAATGAGCAGTTCTTC. Amino acids: CASTLGDSYNEQFF. Based on the CDR3 plus reference TRBV28 and TRBJ2-1, the full variable domain is DVKVTQSSRYLVKRTGEKVFLECVQDMDHENMFWYRQDPGLGLRLIYFSYDVKMKEKGDIPEGYSVSREKKERFSLILESASTNQTSMYLCASTLGDSYNEQFFGPGTRLTVL.

V and J are TRBV9 and TRBJ1-2; a weak D match, TRBD1 (5 bases). Trimming pared 3 bases from V and 7 bases from J, leaving 25 bases between. Germline V CDR1 and CDR2: SGDLS, YYNGEE. This CDR3 is 17 amino acids long. CDR3 protein: CASSAATSGGRWRGYTF. The DNA of the CDR3 is TGTGCCAGCAGCGCAGCTACCTCCGGGGGACGGTGGCGTGGCTACACCTTC.

This chain connects TRBV5-4 to TRBJ2-6; D not certain. The CDR3 loop spans 13 amino acids. Trimming took 5 bases from V and 4 from J, leaving 7 bases between them. Germline V gene sequence: CDR1 SGHNT, CDR2 YYREEE (reference sequence). The CDR3 sequence is CASRMEGANVLTF. The DNA of the CDR3 is TGTGCCAGCAGAATGGAGGGGGCCAACGTCCTGACTTTC.

The rearrangement joins TRBV18 to TRBJ2-7; TRBD1 matches 7 bases. Germline V gene sequence: CDR1 KGHSH, CDR2 LQKENI. The CDR3 is 15 residues long. Trimming took 0 bases from V and 0 from J; bases not matched to a gene: 2. CDR3 sequence reads: CASSPPGQSSYEQYF. The CDR3 nucleotides are TGTGCCAGCTCACCACCGGGACAGAGCTCCTACGAGCAGTACTTC.

The J gene is TRBJ2-1, the V gene TRBV14; 11 positions agree with TRBD2. The germline gives CDR1 SGHDN, CDR2 FVKESK. This CDR3 is built from 17 residues. V dropped 0 bases and J dropped 6; count of bases not matched to a gene: 7. In DNA, the CDR3 is TGTGCCAGCAGCCAAGATAACCTAGCGGGAGGTAGCAATGAGCAGTTCTTC. Translating it yields CASSQDNLAGGSNEQFF.

The V and J genes are TRBV7-6 and TRBJ1-5; a weak D match, TRBD1 (5 bases). The CDR3 totals 15 residues. The V and J ends lost 5 bases and 2 bases respectively, with 13 bases between them. Germline lookup yields CDR1 SGHVS and CDR2 FNYEAQ. The CDR3 sequence is CASSLKAGRNQPQHF. CDR3 sequence (DNA): TGTGCCAGCAGCCTAAAAGCAGGGCGCAATCAGCCCCAGCATTTT.

The chain joins TRBV7-9 to TRBJ2-1; D is perhaps TRBD1 (6 bases). CDR1 SEHNR and CDR2 FQNEAQ come from the germline V gene (reference sequence). The CDR3 has 19 amino acids. The V end was cut by 6 bases, the J end by 7 bases, with 31 bases between. CDR3 sequence: CASSRGKTGFAPKSNEQFF. The CDR3 nucleotides are TGTGCCAGCAGTCGAGGCAAAACAGGGTTTGCCCCGAAATCGAATGAGCAGTTCTTC.

The rearrangement joins TRBV2 to TRBJ1-1; D may be TRBD1 (5 bases). The V gene lost 0 bases and the J gene lost 9 bases, with 11 bases spanning the gap. In germline, CDR1 is SNHLY, CDR2 FYNNEI. The CDR3 is made up of 13 amino acids. Written as DNA, the CDR3 is TGTGCCAGCAGTGAAGCTCGGGGGAAGAAAGCTTTCTTT. Amino acids: CASSEARGKKAFF.

The chain has TRBV28 and TRBJ1-1; D uncertain. The CDR3 loop spans 12 amino acids. V was trimmed by 6 bases and J by 0 bases, leaving 5 bases between them. Germline loops: CDR1 MDHEN, CDR2 SYDVKM. CDR3 amino acids: CASRLMNTEAFF. The CDR3 coding sequence is TGTGCCAGCAGACTTATGAACACTGAAGCTTTCTTT.

The rearrangement uses TRBV5-1 and TRBJ2-5; D gene unclear. The V end lost 2 bases, the J end lost 2 bases, and 10 bases lay between the germline ends. The CDR3 is made up of 14 amino acids. In germline, CDR1 is SGHRS, CDR2 YFSETQ. The CDR3 is CASSFPNTQETQYF. For the CDR3, the DNA is TGCGCCAGCAGCTTCCCAAATACTCAAGAGACCCAGTACTTC.

This rearrangement joins TRBV5-4 to TRBJ1-3, with D hard to call. In germline, CDR1 is SGHNT, CDR2 YYREEE (reference sequence). Trimming took off 1 base at V and 4 bases at J, with 6 bases between the two ends. This CDR3 comprises 13 residues. The CDR3 sequence: CASSLLEGNTIYF. The CDR3 bases are TGTGCCAGCAGCTTGCTGGAGGGAAACACCATATATTTT.

The chain carries TRBV4-1 and TRBJ1-4; no clear D. V was trimmed by 3 bases and J by 7 bases, leaving 18 bases between them. CDR3 length: 16 residues. CDR1 is MGHRA and CDR2 is YSYEKL in the germline V gene. As DNA, the CDR3 is TGCGCCAGCAGCCACTACTTCGAGGGTTATAGTGAAAAACTGTTTTTT. This translates into CASSHYFEGYSEKLFF.